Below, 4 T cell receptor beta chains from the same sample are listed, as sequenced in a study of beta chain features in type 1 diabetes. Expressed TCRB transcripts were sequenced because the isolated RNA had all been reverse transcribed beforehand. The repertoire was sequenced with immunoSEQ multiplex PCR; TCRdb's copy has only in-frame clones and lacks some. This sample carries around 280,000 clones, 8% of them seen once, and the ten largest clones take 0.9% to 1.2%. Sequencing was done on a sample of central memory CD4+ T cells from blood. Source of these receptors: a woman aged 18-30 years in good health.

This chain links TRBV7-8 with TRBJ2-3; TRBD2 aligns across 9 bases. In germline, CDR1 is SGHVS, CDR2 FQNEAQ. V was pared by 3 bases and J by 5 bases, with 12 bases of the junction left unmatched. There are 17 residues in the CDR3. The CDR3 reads CASSFLVNSGRGDTQYF. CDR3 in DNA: TGTGCCAGCAGCTTCCTGGTCAATAGCGGGAGAGGAGATACGCAGTATTTT. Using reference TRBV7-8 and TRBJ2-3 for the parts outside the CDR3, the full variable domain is GAGVSQSPRYKVAKRGQDVALRCDPISGHVSLFWYQQALGQGPEFLTYFQNEAQLDKSGLPSDRFFAERPEGSVSTLKIQRTQQEDSAVYLCASSFLVNSGRGDTQYFGPGTRLTVL.

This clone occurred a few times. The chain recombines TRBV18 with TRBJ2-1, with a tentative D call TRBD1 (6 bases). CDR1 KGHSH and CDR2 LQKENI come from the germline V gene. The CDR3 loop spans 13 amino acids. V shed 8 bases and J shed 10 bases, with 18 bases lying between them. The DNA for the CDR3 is TGTGCCAGCCGAACAGGGTCCCAGCAAGAGCAGTTCTTC. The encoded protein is CASRTGSQQEQFF.

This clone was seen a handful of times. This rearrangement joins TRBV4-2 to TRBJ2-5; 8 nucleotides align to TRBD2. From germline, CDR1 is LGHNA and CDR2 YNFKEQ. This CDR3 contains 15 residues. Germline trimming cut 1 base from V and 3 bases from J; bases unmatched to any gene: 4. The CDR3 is CASSQGGGGKETQYF. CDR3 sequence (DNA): TGTGCCAGCAGCCAAGGGGGCGGGGGGAAAGAGACCCAGTACTTC.

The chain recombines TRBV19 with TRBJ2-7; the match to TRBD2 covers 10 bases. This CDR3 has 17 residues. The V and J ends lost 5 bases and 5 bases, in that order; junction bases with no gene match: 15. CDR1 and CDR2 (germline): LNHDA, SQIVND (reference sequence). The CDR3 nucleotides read TGTGCCAGTAGTTCCCCCGCTAGCGGGAGTGGCGGCCACGAGCAGTACTTC. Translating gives CASSSPASGSGGHEQYF.